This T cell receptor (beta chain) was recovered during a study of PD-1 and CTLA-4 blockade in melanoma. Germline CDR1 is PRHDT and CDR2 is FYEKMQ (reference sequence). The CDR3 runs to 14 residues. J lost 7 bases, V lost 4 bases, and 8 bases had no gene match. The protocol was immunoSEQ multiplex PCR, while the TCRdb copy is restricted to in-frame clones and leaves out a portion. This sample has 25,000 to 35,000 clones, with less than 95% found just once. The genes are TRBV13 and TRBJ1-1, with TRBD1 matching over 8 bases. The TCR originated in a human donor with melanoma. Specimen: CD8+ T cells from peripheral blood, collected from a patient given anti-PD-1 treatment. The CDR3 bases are TGTGCCAGCAGCTCCCGGACAGGGTGGCATGAAGCTTTCTTT. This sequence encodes CASSSRTGWHEAFF.